Sequencing of this TCR beta chain was carried out in a study of T cell repertoires in cytomegalovirus infection. Whole-study context: Public TCR beta signatures provided an indication of both CMV infection and a matching HLA type. Study results and caveats: Carriers of CMV plus the relevant HLA were identified by cumulative public TCR beta family frequency. CMV-specific TCR beta clonotypes restricted by HLA-C dominated the ex vivo response.

On this clonotype itself: Its antigen is still unknown.

The germline CDR1 and CDR2 sequences are LNHDA and SQIVND (reference sequence). The CDR3 totals 14 residues. V shed 1 base and J shed 4 bases, with 8 bases lying between them. TCRdb re-called the reads through MiXCR, storing one row per CDR3 protein. The sample carries 490,000 or so distinct CDR3 sequences, around 11% recorded once. The TCR originated in a human donor in good health (CMV status not recorded). Some clones in this sample may be carry-over from other donors' samples. The sample taken for sequencing was PBMCs. This chain links TRBV19 with TRBJ1-5; D call uncertain. CDR3 residues: CASSIGQANQPQHF. The CDR3 DNA reads TGTGCCAGTAGTATAGGCCAGGCTAATCAGCCCCAGCATTTT.